Each of the 21 T cell receptor beta chains below was sequenced from the same sample in a study of identical twins. TCRdb re-derived calls from the 5' RACE reads in MiXCR, one entry per CDR3 protein. The sample holds about 490,000 distinct CDR3 sequences, approximately 14% seen once. This same sample was also part of a study on yellow fever vaccine responses in identical twins.

The sample comprised CD4+ T cells sorted from blood. Every receptor here comes from a woman aged 18-29 years in good health.

V is TRBV2 and J is TRBJ2-3, with D perhaps matching TRBD2 (6 bases). V was clipped by 6 bases and J by 7 bases, with 20 bases between them. Germline V lookup: CDR1 SNHLY, CDR2 FYNNEI. This CDR3 region has 15 residues. CDR3 DNA: TGTGCCAGCAGGGCGACTAGTGTATTAGTTAATACGCAGTATTTT. Residues: CASRATSVLVNTQYF. Full variable domain (outside the CDR3, taken from reference TRBV2 and TRBJ2-3): EPEVTQTPSHQVTQMGQEVILRCVPISNHLYFYWYRQILGQKVEFLVSFYNNEISEKSEIFDDQFSVERPDGSNFTLKIRSTKLEDSAMYFCASRATSVLVNTQYFGPGTRLTVL.

This chain links TRBV29-1 with TRBJ1-1, with 10 nucleotides matching TRBD1. The germline V gene has CDR1 SQVTM and CDR2 ANQGSEA. The CDR3 spans 15 residues. With 6 bases clipped from V and 0 bases from J, the junction kept 7 bases outside the gene matches. The CDR3 sequence is CSVFRTGGLNTEAFF. CDR3 in DNA: TGCAGCGTATTTAGGACAGGGGGATTGAACACTGAAGCTTTCTTT.

The chain uses TRBV5-5 and TRBJ2-7; D is possibly TRBD1 (5 bases). V was pared by 0 bases and J by 0 bases, with 10 bases between. The CDR3 runs 15 residues. Germline-derived CDR1 and CDR2 are SGHKS and YYEKEE (reference sequence). This chain's CDR3 is CASSLGQWNSYEQYF. Written as DNA, the CDR3 is TGTGCCAGCAGCTTGGGACAGTGGAACTCCTACGAGCAGTACTTC.

This sequence joins TRBV7-3 and TRBJ2-1; TRBD2 matches at 11 bases. Germline values: CDR1 SGHTA, CDR2 FQGTGA. J was trimmed by 5 bases and V by 2 bases; bases with no gene match: 8. The CDR3 consists of 17 residues. CDR3 in DNA: TGTGCCAGCAGCTTAGCCGGGACTAGCGGTCCCCACAATGAGCAGTTCTTC. This encodes CASSLAGTSGPHNEQFF.

This clonotype has at least ten counts. The rearrangement links TRBV2 to TRBJ2-1; D perhaps matches TRBD1 (6 bases). CDR3 length: 15 amino acids. Germline V gene data show CDR1 as SNHLY and CDR2 as FYNNEI. With 3 bases removed from V and 3 bases from J, the gap between germline ends came to 12 bases. The CDR3 is CASSESGVVYNEQFF. The CDR3 DNA sequence: TGTGCCAGCAGTGAGTCAGGGGTTGTCTACAATGAGCAGTTCTTC.

This clonotype appeared once. The V call is TRBV5-6, the J call TRBJ2-1; D remains unclear. The germline V and J ends were trimmed by 2 bases and 8 bases, with 17 bases remaining between them. This CDR3 contains 15 residues. Germline V gene sequence: CDR1 SGHDT, CDR2 YYEEEE. The CDR3 loop is CASSFRGAQFDEQFF. In nucleotides, the CDR3 is TGTGCCAGCAGCTTCCGCGGTGCCCAATTCGATGAGCAGTTCTTC.

The chain employs TRBV2 and TRBJ2-3; a weak D match, TRBD1 (6 bases). The J call may be in error: the DNA end matches TRBJ1-5 better. The CDR3 contains 15 residues. Germline values: CDR1 SNHLY, CDR2 FYNNEI. In DNA, the CDR3 is TGTGCCAGCAGTGAAGAGGCAGGGGTCGGGGATACGCAGCATTTT. Translated, it gives CASSEEAGVGDTQHF.

This rearrangement joins TRBV5-1 to TRBJ2-3; D could derive from TRBD1 or TRBD2 (5 bases each). Trimming removed 4 bases at V and 6 bases at J, with 21 bases between. This CDR3 comprises 16 residues. CDR1 is SGHRS, CDR2 YFSETQ, per germline. CDR3 sequence (DNA): TGCGCCAGCAGCCCGACACCCGGGACGAATGCGGATACGCAGTATTTT. Amino acid sequence: CASSPTPGTNADTQYF.

In its sample, this clonotype was seen many times. The J gene is TRBJ2-1, the V gene TRBV20-1; 13 bases line up with TRBD2. Germline CDR1 and CDR2: DFQATT and SNEGSKA (reference sequence). The junction had 7 bases not matched to a gene; V was cut back by 5 bases and J by 6 bases. This CDR3 region has 15 residues. CDR3 nucleotide sequence: TGCAGTGCTTCCCCTCGACTAGCGGGGGGCAATGAGCAGTTCTTC. Encoded protein: CSASPRLAGGNEQFF.

This clonotype was counted only a few times. This chain joins TRBV20-1 and TRBJ2-4, with unresolved D. V was pared by 3 bases and J by 4 bases, with 7 bases between. The V gene's germline CDR1 is DFQATT and CDR2 SNEGSKA (reference sequence). The CDR3 extends over 12 amino acids. The CDR3: CSASFLKNIQYF. In nucleotides, the CDR3 is TGCAGTGCTAGTTTTCTTAAAAACATTCAGTACTTC.

This clonotype was counted between two and nine times. The chain recombines TRBV5-1 with TRBJ2-3; D is possibly TRBD2 (5 bases). V shed 2 bases and J shed 0 bases, with 13 bases lying between them. Germline assignment: CDR1 SGHRS and CDR2 YFSETQ. CDR3 length: 16 residues. Here the CDR3 DNA reads TGCGCCAGCAGCTTTAAAAGCGGCCTTAGCACAGATACGCAGTATTTT. As protein: CASSFKSGLSTDTQYF.

This clonotype appeared a few times. The gene calls are TRBV12-3 or TRBV12-4 and TRBJ2-7; tentatively, D is TRBD2 (7 bases). The CDR3 runs 15 residues. V was shortened by 2 bases and J by 6 bases, with 17 bases between the two germline ends. CDR3: CASSLSAPRGGEQYF. The CDR3 region has the DNA TGTGCCAGCAGTTTATCCGCCCCGAGGGGGGGCGAGCAGTACTTC.

The rearrangement uses TRBV25-1 and TRBJ2-1, with D perhaps being TRBD1 or TRBD2 (5 bases each). The germline gives CDR1 MGHDK, CDR2 SYGVNS. Trimming removed 7 bases from V and 7 bases from J, with 14 bases in between. The CDR3 extends over 13 amino acids. The CDR3 nucleotides read TGTGCCAGCAAGCCCCCCGAGGGGAATGAGCAGTTCTTC. Its protein product is CASKPPEGNEQFF.

CDR3: CSAVGYYREAYNEQFF. DNA of the CDR3: TGCAGCGCCGTAGGCTATTACAGGGAGGCCTACAATGAGCAGTTCTTC. This chain links TRBV29-1 with TRBJ2-1; either TRBD1 or TRBD2 may supply D (6 bases each). Trimming pared 7 bases from V and 2 bases from J, leaving 21 bases between. This CDR3 has 16 residues. The germline gives CDR1 SQVTM, CDR2 ANQGSEA.

This clonotype was seen more than once but under ten times. V gene TRBV12-3 or TRBV12-4 combines with J gene TRBJ2-3; D assignment may be TRBD1 or TRBD2 (5 bases each). This CDR3 has 15 amino acids. Trimming stripped 5 bases from V and 4 bases from J, with 16 bases between. The CDR3 DNA reads TGTGCCAGCAGTGGGGGACCTAGCACATCAGATACGCAGTATTTT. Its translation: CASSGGPSTSDTQYF.

The rearrangement joins TRBV5-1 to TRBJ2-2, with TRBD2 identical over 8 bases. The CDR3 is 18 amino acids. Germline CDR1 and CDR2: SGHRS and YFSETQ. The junction had 12 bases not matched to a gene; V was cut back by 4 bases and J by 1 base. The DNA for the CDR3 is TGCGCCAGCAGCCCTAGTCGAGCGGGGGTCGTGAACACCGGGGAGCTGTTTTTT. It is translated as CASSPSRAGVVNTGELFF.

The chain joins TRBV12-3 or TRBV12-4 to TRBJ2-3; 11 bases align to TRBD2. The V segment lost 6 bases and the J segment 4 bases; nucleotides outside the gene matches: 6. The CDR3 is 15 amino acids. The chain's CDR3 is CASRLLAGVSDTQYF. The CDR3 coding sequence is TGTGCCAGCAGGCTACTAGCGGGAGTATCAGATACGCAGTATTTT.

This clonotype showed up many times. The chain links TRBV4-1 to TRBJ2-7, with 12 bases aligning to TRBD2. The CDR3 totals 16 residues. The germline gives CDR1 MGHRA, CDR2 YSYEKL. Trimming cost V 1 base and J 6 bases; bases outside gene matches: 7. CDR3 nucleotide sequence: TGCGCCAGCAGCCAAGTGGCGCTAGCGGGAGGGAGCGAGCAGTACTTC. Translated, it gives CASSQVALAGGSEQYF.

This clonotype was recorded a few times. The CDR3 DNA follows: TGCAGTGCTAGAGTTGGGTTCGAGCAGTACGTC. Translation: CSARVGFEQYV. The chain is built from TRBV20-1 and TRBJ2-7; no firm D call. The CDR3 extends over 11 amino acids. Trimming stripped 1 base from V and 6 bases from J, with 7 bases between. In germline, CDR1 is DFQATT, CDR2 SNEGSKA (reference sequence).

This clonotype has a handful of counts. V gene TRBV18 combines with J gene TRBJ2-1, with 10 bases aligning to TRBD2. Germline V lookup: CDR1 KGHSH, CDR2 LQKENI. V lost 5 bases, J lost 7 bases, and 11 bases stayed unmatched. This CDR3 spans 16 amino acids. The CDR3 sequence is CASSSLSGGAVNEQFF. The CDR3 DNA is TGTGCCAGCTCATCTTTAAGCGGGGGGGCCGTTAATGAGCAGTTCTTC.

This clonotype has only a few counts. V usage is TRBV2 and J usage is TRBJ1-2; maybe TRBD1 (5 bases). The CDR3 contains 13 residues. Per germline, CDR1 SNHLY and CDR2 FYNNEI. Trimming took 6 bases from V and 4 from J, leaving 12 bases between them. The CDR3 loop is CASRTGTSYGYTF. The CDR3 DNA is TGTGCCAGCAGGACCGGGACCTCCTATGGCTACACCTTC.